The clone carrying this T cell receptor (beta chain) was detected a few times. The antigen is undetermined. This table comes from immunoSEQ multiplex PCR, and its TCRdb copy is limited to in-frame clones, with some not included. The profile shows 120,000 to 150,000 clones, around 90% of them singletons. This sample stems from a study of T cell responses to AZD1222 COVID-19 vaccine. Overall study results and limits: Only after the peak T cell response were repertoires sampled. Mapped onto spike, vaccine-associated CD4 TCRs spanned it and were dominant at 160-218 and 743-854. In a largely white British group with more females than males, clonal diversity was possibly underestimated. The study reported that nearly half of spike-specific TCRs target unmutated variant regions.

V was shortened by 3 bases and J by 6 bases, with 10 bases between the two germline ends. This CDR3 is 13 amino acids long. The clonotype comes from an adult in good health. Sequenced material: peripheral blood, taken on day 0 of AZD1222 vaccination. This chain links TRBV12-3 or TRBV12-4 with TRBJ2-3; D is unclear. The CDR3 bases are TGTGCCAGCAGTTTGACGCGGTGGGATACGCAGTATTTT. Protein sequence: CASSLTRWDTQYF.